This T cell receptor (beta chain) was obtained from a study of memory CD4+ T cells and cytomegalovirus serostatus. Sequenced by immunoSEQ multiplex PCR; TCRdb stores in-frame clones only, minus some. Among 35,000 to 50,000 clones, 65% to 85% were seen once, and the ten largest hold around 0.5%. In germline, CDR1 is SGHNT, CDR2 YYREEE (reference sequence). V shed 0 bases and J shed 5 bases, with 8 bases lying between them. The CDR3 sequence is 14 residues long. The sort gate was single viable CD3+CD4+CD8-CD45RO+ cells for memory CD4+ T cells. After thawing, CD4+ T cells were positively selected. The gene calls are TRBV5-4 and TRBJ1-4; D remains unclear. Sequencing input: memory CD4+ T cells from blood. This TCR was sampled from an adult in good health and CMV-seronegative. CDR3 sequence reads: CASSLGVTNEKLFF. In DNA, the CDR3 is TGTGCCAGCAGCTTGGGCGTCACAAATGAAAAACTGTTTTTT.